This TCR beta chain was sequenced for a study of blood T cell repertoires in COVID-19. Profiling relied on immunoSEQ multiplex PCR, and the TCRdb table lists in-frame clones only, not all of them. The table lists tens of thousands of clones, roughly 76% of them singletons. The germline V gene encodes CDR1 KGHSH and CDR2 LQKENI. This CDR3 has 16 amino acids. Trimming took 4 bases from V and 1 from J, leaving 13 bases between them. Seattle's enrolled individuals joined amid active infection and were then monitored longitudinally. The receptor's source is a man older than 75 with COVID-19, enrolled during active disease. The chain couples TRBV18 to TRBJ2-2; D possibly corresponds to TRBD2 (5 bases). The sample consisted of peripheral blood. CDR3 in amino acids: CASSRERTENTGELFF. The CDR3 bases are TGTGCCAGCTCACGAGAGCGGACGGAGAACACCGGGGAGCTGTTTTTT.